The 2 T cell receptor beta chains reported below all come from one sample, sequenced in a study of blood T cell repertoires in COVID-19. The data were produced by immunoSEQ multiplex PCR, yet TCRdb's version contains in-frame clones alone and is incomplete. The sample shows approximately 220,000 clones, approximately 84% of them seen only once. Sequenced: peripheral blood. Receptors originate from an older woman with acute or convalescent COVID-19.

The chain has TRBV30 and TRBJ1-2; 10 positions agree with TRBD1. Unmatched junction bases numbered 7, after V lost 1 base and J lost 8 bases. In germline, CDR1 is GTSNPN, CDR2 SVGIG (reference sequence). This CDR3 comprises 14 residues. CDR3 residues: CAWSETGGASGYTF. The CDR3 nucleotides are TGTGCCTGGAGTGAGACAGGGGGCGCTTCCGGCTACACCTTC.

V usage is TRBV15 and J usage is TRBJ1-4; a possible D gene is TRBD1 (5 bases). Per the germline V gene, CDR1 is LNHNV and CDR2 is YYDKDF (reference sequence). Between the trimmed V and J ends, which lost 3 bases and 0 bases, there was a span of 8 bases. This CDR3 is 15 amino acids long. The CDR3 DNA reads TGTGCCACCAGCAGGGGGGGACCAACTAATGAAAAACTGTTTTTT. It yields the protein CATSRGGPTNEKLFF.